This T cell receptor (beta chain) stems from a study of T cells in Graves' hyperthyroidism and ophthalmopathy. Looking at the study overall: Before any treatment, at initial diagnosis, peripheral blood was collected.

The CDR3 loop spans 13 amino acids. V shed 8 bases and J shed 4 bases, with 14 bases lying between them. From germline, CDR1 is MNHEY and CDR2 SVGEGT. In its sample, this clonotype was seen many times. Graves' hyperthyroidism showing no ophthalmopathy progression within 18 months was considered stable. The hyperthyroidism patients had all been newly diagnosed, and their disease duration was under 2 months. Their ages ranged from 18 to 65 years. Amplified TCR beta CDR3 regions derived from RNA transcripts. Primed by the HTBI set, a first-round RT-PCR was run on the TCR CDR3. Each CDR3 protein gets one entry after TCRdb re-called the multiplex PCR reads with MiXCR. Among hundreds of thousands of distinct CDR3 sequences listed, about 16% were seen once.

V and J are TRBV6-2 or TRBV6-3 and TRBJ1-1; D perhaps matches TRBD1 (6 bases). Sequences were obtained from blood. This clonotype originated in a woman aged 25 to 39 with Graves' hyperthyroidism. In nucleotides, the CDR3 is TGTGCCAGCGCAAAACAGGGCACCACTGAAGCTTTCTTT. It yields the protein CASAKQGTTEAFF.